The rows below give T cell receptor beta chains drawn from one sample of a study of OX40 agonist ivuxolimab in advanced cancers. This table comes from immunoSEQ multiplex PCR, and its TCRdb copy is limited to in-frame clones, with some not included. The profile shows about 19,000 clones, around 79% of them singletons. Sequenced here: CD4+ or CD8+ T cells sorted from blood, sampled in a trial of the OX40 agonist ivuxolimab. The receptor set was obtained from an adult with an advanced solid tumor such as melanoma, head and neck, liver or kidney cancer. The CDR3 runs from the conserved cysteine through the conserved F or W. Size tells how often a clone was seen (once, few, many) or the class of an expanded clone, and some rows leave it out.

clone_size: -; cdr3_length: 14; v_call: TRBV27; cdr3_aa: CASSSDPSATEAFF
clone_size: -; cdr3_length: 14; v_call: TRBV6-5; cdr3_aa: CASSYYRDGETQYF
clone_size: once; cdr3_length: 17; v_call: TRBV27; cdr3_aa: CASSFPSLSGTPYEQYF
clone_size: -; cdr3_length: 13; v_call: TRBV7-9; cdr3_aa: CASRASSQETQYF
clone_size: -; cdr3_length: 18; v_call: TRBV7-2; cdr3_aa: CASRLLGGPSPSTDTQYF
clone_size: -; cdr3_length: 13; v_call: TRBV27; cdr3_aa: CASSLGVGTEAFF
clone_size: once; cdr3_length: 17; v_call: TRBV4-3; cdr3_aa: CASSQDPSGANTGELFF
clone_size: few; cdr3_length: 15; v_call: TRBV4-1; cdr3_aa: CASSQTSPTTYGYTF
clone_size: -; cdr3_length: 14; v_call: TRBV29-1; cdr3_aa: CSVVTGEANTEAFF
clone_size: few; cdr3_length: 16; v_call: TRBV27; cdr3_aa: CASSLDPGGGNQPQHF
clone_size: hyperexpanded; cdr3_length: 16; v_call: TRBV11-2; cdr3_aa: CASSLTEGSLGDTQYF
clone_size: -; cdr3_length: 15; v_call: TRBV4-2; cdr3_aa: CASSAGGWGYTEAFF
clone_size: -; cdr3_length: 11; v_call: TRBV27; cdr3_aa: CASKGTEGYTF
clone_size: many; cdr3_length: 11; v_call: TRBV6-1; cdr3_aa: CASSEGYEQYF
clone_size: -; cdr3_length: 13; v_call: TRBV30; cdr3_aa: CAWSMTAGTEAFF
clone_size: once; cdr3_length: 15; v_call: TRBV6-5; cdr3_aa: CASSYLGGMGSGYTF
clone_size: once; cdr3_length: 14; v_call: TRBV29-1; cdr3_aa: CSVGPGRGPYEQYF
clone_size: -; cdr3_length: 17; v_call: TRBV9; cdr3_aa: CASSVDGSGAPNEKLFF
clone_size: -; cdr3_length: 15; v_call: TRBV9; cdr3_aa: CASSFRGTFTDTQYF
clone_size: -; cdr3_length: 12; v_call: TRBV27; cdr3_aa: CASGTVSYEQYF
clone_size: -; cdr3_length: 15; v_call: TRBV9; cdr3_aa: CASSPFIQENEKLFF
clone_size: -; cdr3_length: 18; v_call: TRBV18; cdr3_aa: CASSPQSQGQGSNQPQHF
clone_size: -; cdr3_length: 14; v_call: TRBV6-5; cdr3_aa: CASSYSGENTEAFF
clone_size: -; cdr3_length: 12; v_call: TRBV19; cdr3_aa: CASKVGREKLFF
clone_size: -; cdr3_length: 14; v_call: TRBV4-3; cdr3_aa: CASSQESRVDTQYF
clone_size: -; cdr3_length: 15; v_call: TRBV5-6; cdr3_aa: CASSVGRGSSYEQYF
clone_size: -; cdr3_length: 16; v_call: TRBV12-5; cdr3_aa: CASGLTGGALNSPLHF
clone_size: -; cdr3_length: 16; v_call: TRBV4-3; cdr3_aa: CASSQVLGGVTDTQYF
clone_size: once; cdr3_length: 12; v_call: TRBV7-6; cdr3_aa: CASSLAGGRAFF
clone_size: -; cdr3_length: 14; v_call: TRBV11-3; cdr3_aa: CASSKGDSNQPQHF
clone_size: few; cdr3_length: 14; v_call: TRBV11-3; cdr3_aa: CASSSHLHPYEQYF
clone_size: -; cdr3_length: 16; v_call: TRBV7-9; cdr3_aa: CASSMGLYDSGNTIYF
clone_size: -; cdr3_length: 14; v_call: TRBV27; cdr3_aa: CASTSTYLGDTQYF
clone_size: -; cdr3_length: 16; v_call: TRBV7-9; cdr3_aa: CASSSSTGKWDYEQYF
clone_size: -; cdr3_length: 15; v_call: TRBV5-4; cdr3_aa: CASSPGQGGNQPQHF
clone_size: -; cdr3_length: 13; v_call: TRBV7-2; cdr3_aa: CASSLDMTDGYTF
clone_size: few; cdr3_length: 11; v_call: TRBV12-5; cdr3_aa: CASGLGGVSFF
clone_size: -; cdr3_length: 15; v_call: TRBV13; cdr3_aa: CASSFPPSGVNEQFF
clone_size: -; cdr3_length: 14; v_call: TRBV27; cdr3_aa: CASSLGPGGYGYTF
clone_size: -; cdr3_length: 15; v_call: TRBV11-1; cdr3_aa: CASSPDPGGNTEAFF
clone_size: -; cdr3_length: 14; v_call: TRBV6-5; cdr3_aa: CASTTSPSSYEQYF
clone_size: -; cdr3_length: 13; v_call: TRBV10-3; cdr3_aa: CAISGTGGYEQYF
clone_size: -; cdr3_length: 11; v_call: TRBV6-5; cdr3_aa: CASSYSDTQYF
clone_size: few; cdr3_length: 15; v_call: TRBV7-9; cdr3_aa: CASSYEDRGLDEQYF
clone_size: -; cdr3_length: 13; v_call: TRBV1; cdr3_aa: CTSSQDHGTEAFF
clone_size: -; cdr3_length: 17; v_call: TRBV5-1; cdr3_aa: CASSLDLFRGGANVLTF
clone_size: -; cdr3_length: 13; v_call: TRBV7-9; cdr3_aa: CASRGQITYEQYF
clone_size: -; cdr3_length: 15; v_call: TRBV10-3; cdr3_aa: CAISENGNTNEKLFF